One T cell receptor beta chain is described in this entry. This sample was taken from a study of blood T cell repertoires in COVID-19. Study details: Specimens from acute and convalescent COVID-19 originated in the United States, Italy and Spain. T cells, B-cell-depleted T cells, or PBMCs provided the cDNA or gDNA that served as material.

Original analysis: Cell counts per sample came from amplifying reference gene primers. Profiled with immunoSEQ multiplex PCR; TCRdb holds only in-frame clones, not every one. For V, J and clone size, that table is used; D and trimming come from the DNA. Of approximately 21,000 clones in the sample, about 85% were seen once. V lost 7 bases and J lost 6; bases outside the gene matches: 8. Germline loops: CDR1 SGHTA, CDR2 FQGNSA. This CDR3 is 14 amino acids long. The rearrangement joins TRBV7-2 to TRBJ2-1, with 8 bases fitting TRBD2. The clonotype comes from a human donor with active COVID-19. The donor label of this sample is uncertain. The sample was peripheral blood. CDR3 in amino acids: CASTQLAASNEQFF. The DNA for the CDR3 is TGTGCCAGCACCCAACTAGCGGCCAGCAATGAGCAGTTCTTC.